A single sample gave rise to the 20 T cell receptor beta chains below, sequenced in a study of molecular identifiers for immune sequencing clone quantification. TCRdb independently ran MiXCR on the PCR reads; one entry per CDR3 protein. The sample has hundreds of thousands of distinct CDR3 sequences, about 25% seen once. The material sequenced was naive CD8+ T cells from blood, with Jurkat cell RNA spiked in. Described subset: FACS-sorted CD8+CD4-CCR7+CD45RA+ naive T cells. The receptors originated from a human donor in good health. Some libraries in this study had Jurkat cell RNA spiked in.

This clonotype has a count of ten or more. CDR3 region: CSALTDPGLSSTDTQYF. CDR3 DNA: TGCAGTGCCCTTACCGATCCGGGATTGTCCTCCACAGATACGCAGTATTTT. The chain carries TRBV20-1 and TRBJ2-3; tentative D call: TRBD2 (5 bases). The length of the CDR3 is 17 residues. Germline values: CDR1 DFQATT, CDR2 SNEGSKA (reference sequence). V lost 6 bases to trimming and J lost 2 bases, with 24 bases between them.

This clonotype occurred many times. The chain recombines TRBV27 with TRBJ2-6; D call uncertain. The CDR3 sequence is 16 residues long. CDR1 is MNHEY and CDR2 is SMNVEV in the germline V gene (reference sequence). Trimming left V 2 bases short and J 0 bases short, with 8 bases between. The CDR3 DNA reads TGTGCCAGCAGTTTAATTACTCCCTCTGGGGCCAACGTCCTGACTTTC. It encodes CASSLITPSGANVLTF.

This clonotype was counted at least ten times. This CDR3 is CASIRGMNTEAFF. Written as DNA, the CDR3 is TGTGCTTCGATAAGGGGGATGAACACTGAAGCTTTCTTT. This rearrangement joins TRBV19 to TRBJ1-1; a possible D gene is TRBD1 (6 bases). Germline loops: CDR1 LNHDA, CDR2 SQIVND (reference sequence). This CDR3 has 13 amino acids.

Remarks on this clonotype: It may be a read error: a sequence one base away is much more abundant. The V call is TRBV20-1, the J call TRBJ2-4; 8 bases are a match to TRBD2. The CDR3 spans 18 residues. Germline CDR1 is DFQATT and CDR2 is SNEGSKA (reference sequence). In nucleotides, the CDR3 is TGCAGTGCTAGAGATATGAAGGAGGTCGCGGGAGGAGGGTACATTCAGTGCTTC. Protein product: CSARDMKEVAGGGYIQCF.

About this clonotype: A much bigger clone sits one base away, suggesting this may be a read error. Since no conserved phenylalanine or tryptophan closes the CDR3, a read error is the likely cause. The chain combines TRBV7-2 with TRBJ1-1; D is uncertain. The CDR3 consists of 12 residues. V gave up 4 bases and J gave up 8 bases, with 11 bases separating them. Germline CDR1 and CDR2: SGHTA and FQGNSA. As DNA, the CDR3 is TGTGCCAGCAGCTCCTTTCTAGGAGAAGCTTTCGTT. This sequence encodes CASSSFLGEAFV.

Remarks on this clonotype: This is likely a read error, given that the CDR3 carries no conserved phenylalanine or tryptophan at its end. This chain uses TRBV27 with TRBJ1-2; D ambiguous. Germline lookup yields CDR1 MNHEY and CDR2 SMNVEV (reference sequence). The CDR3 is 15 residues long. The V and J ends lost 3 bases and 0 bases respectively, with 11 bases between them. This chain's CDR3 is CASSFYSGANYGYTL. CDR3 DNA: TGTGCCAGCAGTTTCTACAGCGGAGCTAACTATGGCTACACCCTC.

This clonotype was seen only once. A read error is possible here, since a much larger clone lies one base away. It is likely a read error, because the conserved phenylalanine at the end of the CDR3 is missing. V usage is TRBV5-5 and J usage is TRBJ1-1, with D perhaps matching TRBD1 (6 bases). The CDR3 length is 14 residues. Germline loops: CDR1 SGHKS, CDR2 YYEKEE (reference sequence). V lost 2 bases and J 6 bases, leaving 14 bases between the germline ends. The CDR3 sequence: CASSFQGLRAEAFS. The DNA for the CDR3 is TGTGCCAGCAGCTTCCAGGGGTTGCGGGCTGAAGCTTTCTCT.

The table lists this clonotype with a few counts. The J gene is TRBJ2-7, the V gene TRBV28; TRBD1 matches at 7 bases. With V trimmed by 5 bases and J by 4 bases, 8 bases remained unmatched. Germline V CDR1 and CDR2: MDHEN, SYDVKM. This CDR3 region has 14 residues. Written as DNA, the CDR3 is TGTGCCAGCAGTCACATACAGGGGCGGTACGAGCAGTACTTC. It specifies CASSHIQGRYEQYF.

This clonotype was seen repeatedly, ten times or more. CDR3 sequence: CASSLRGQVYQPQHF. The CDR3 coding sequence is TGTGCCAGCAGTTTACGTGGGCAGGTATATCAGCCCCAGCATTTT. This sequence joins TRBV12-3 or TRBV12-4 and TRBJ1-5; unclear D gene. With 2 bases removed from V and 5 bases from J, the gap between germline ends came to 13 bases. The CDR3 spans 15 residues.

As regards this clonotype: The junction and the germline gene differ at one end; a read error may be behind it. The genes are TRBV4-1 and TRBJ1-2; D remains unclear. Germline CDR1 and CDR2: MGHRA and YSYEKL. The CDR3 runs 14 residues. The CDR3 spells CASSKDKGNYGYTF. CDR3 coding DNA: TGCGCCAGCAGCAAAGATAAGGGTAACTATGGCTACACCTTC.

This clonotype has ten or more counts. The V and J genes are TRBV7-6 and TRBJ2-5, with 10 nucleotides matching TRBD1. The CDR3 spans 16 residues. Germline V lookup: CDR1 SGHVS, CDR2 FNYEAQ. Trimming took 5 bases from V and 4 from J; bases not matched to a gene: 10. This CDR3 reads CASSPPGQGISETQYF. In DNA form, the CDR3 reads TGTGCCAGCAGCCCGCCGGGACAGGGGATTTCAGAGACCCAGTACTTC.

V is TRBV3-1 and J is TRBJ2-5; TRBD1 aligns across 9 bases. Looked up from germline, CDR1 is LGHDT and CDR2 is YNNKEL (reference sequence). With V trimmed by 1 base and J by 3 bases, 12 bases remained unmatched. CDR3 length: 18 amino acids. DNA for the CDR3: TGTGCCAGCAGCCAAGTTCTTTGGGACAGGGTTACGGAAGAGACCCAGTACTTC. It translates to CASSQVLWDRVTEETQYF.

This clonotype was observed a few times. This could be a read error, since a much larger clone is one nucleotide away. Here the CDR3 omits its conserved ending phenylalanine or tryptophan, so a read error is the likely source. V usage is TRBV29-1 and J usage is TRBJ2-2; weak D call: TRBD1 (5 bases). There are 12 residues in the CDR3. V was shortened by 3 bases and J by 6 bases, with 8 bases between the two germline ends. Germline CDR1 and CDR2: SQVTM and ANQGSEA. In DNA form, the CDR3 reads TGCAGCGTTGAGCCAGGGTCCGGGGAGCTGTTTTCT. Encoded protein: CSVEPGSGELFS.

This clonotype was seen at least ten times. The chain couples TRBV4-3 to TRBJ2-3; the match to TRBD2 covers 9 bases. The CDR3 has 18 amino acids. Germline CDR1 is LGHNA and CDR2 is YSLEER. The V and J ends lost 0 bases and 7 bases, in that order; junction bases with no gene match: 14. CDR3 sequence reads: CASSQDWLAGRLGNTQYF. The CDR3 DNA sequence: TGCGCCAGCAGCCAAGATTGGCTAGCGGGACGCCTGGGGAATACGCAGTATTTT.

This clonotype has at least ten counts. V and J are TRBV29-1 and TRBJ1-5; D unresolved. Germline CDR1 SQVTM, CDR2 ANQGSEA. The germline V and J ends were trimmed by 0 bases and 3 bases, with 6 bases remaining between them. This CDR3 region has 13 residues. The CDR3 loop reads CSVEEGLNQPQHF. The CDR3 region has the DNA TGCAGCGTTGAAGAAGGGCTCAATCAGCCCCAGCATTTT.

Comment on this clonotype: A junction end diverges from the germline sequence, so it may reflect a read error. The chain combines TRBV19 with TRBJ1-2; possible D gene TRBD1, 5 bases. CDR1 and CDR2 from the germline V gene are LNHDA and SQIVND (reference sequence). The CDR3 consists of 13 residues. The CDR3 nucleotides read TGTGCCAGAAGTATAGGACGGGGGTATGGCTACACCTTC. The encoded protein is CARSIGRGYGYTF.

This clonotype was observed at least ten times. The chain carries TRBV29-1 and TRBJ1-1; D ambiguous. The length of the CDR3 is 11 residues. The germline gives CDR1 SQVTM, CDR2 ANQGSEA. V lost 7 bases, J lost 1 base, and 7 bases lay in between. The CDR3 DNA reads TGCAGCGATCGGAAGAACACTGAAGCTTTCTTT. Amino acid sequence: CSDRKNTEAFF.

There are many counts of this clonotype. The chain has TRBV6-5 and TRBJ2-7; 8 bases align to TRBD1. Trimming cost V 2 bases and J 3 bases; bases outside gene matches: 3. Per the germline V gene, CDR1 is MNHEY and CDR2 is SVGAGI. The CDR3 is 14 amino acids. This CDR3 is CASSYQGQVYEQYF. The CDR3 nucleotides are TGTGCCAGCAGTTACCAGGGACAGGTCTACGAGCAGTACTTC.

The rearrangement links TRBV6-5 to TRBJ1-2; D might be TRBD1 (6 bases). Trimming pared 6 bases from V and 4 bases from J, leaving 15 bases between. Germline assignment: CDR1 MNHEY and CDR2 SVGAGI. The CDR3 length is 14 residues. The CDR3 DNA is TGTGCCAGCAGCGGACAGAGGGGAACCTATGGCTACACCTTC. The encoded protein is CASSGQRGTYGYTF.

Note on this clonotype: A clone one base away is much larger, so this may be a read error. CDR3 amino acids: CAGSQEGPEGAETGELFF. As DNA, the CDR3 is TGCGCCGGCAGCCAAGAAGGTCCTGAGGGGGCGGAAACCGGGGAGCTGTTTTTT. This sequence joins TRBV4-1 and TRBJ2-2, with TRBD1 identical over 7 bases. The CDR3 contains 18 residues. Germline V CDR1 and CDR2: MGHRA, YSYEKL.